This is a list of T cell receptor beta chains from one sample in a study of T cell responses to AZD1222 COVID-19 vaccine. Sequenced by immunoSEQ multiplex PCR; TCRdb stores in-frame clones only, minus some. The top ten hold roughly 5% of the sample, which has about 140,000 clones, around 90% seen once. The sample consisted of peripheral blood, taken on day 0 of AZD1222 vaccination. The receptors shown here come from an adult in good health. Both conserved end residues are part of each CDR3. The order of the fields is J gene, V gene, clone size, D gene, CDR3 protein, CDR3 DNA. A D gene is named only where the DNA matches it firmly. Clone size appears in some rows only: once, few, many, or a class for an expanded clone.

TRBJ1-1 TRBV18 - TRBD1 CASSPGTGGLGEAFF TGTGCCAGCTCACCGGGGACAGGGGGTTTAGGTGAAGCTTTCTTT
TRBJ1-4 TRBV14 - - CASSPSGYTNEKLFF TGTGCCAGCAGTCCAAGCGGGTACACTAATGAAAAACTGTTTTTT
TRBJ2-4 TRBV28 - TRBD2 CASSLGQYLAGGPLKNIQYF TGTGCCAGCAGTTTAGGACAATACTTAGCGGGAGGCCCACTCAAAAACATTCAGTACTTC
TRBJ2-3 TRBV28 - - CAIRLQGSTDTQYF TGTGCCATCCGACTACAGGGAAGCACAGATACGCAGTATTTT
TRBJ1-1 TRBV28 - - CASTLRTEAFF TGTGCCAGCACTCTGCGAACTGAAGCTTTCTTT
TRBJ1-4 TRBV9 - TRBD1 CASSKGQGAGSEKLFF TGTGCCAGCAGCAAGGGACAGGGGGCAGGGAGTGAAAAACTGTTTTTT
TRBJ1-5 TRBV4-1 - - CASSQGSNQPQHF TGCGCCAGCAGCCAGGGGTCCAATCAGCCCCAGCATTTT
TRBJ1-1 TRBV19 once TRBD1 CASIPLGQTSTEAFF TGTGCCAGTATACCCCTGGGACAGACGAGCACTGAAGCTTTCTTT
TRBJ2-7 TRBV19 once - CAKEREDRTYEQYF TGTGCCAAGGAAAGAGAGGACAGAACCTACGAGCAGTACTTC
TRBJ1-5 TRBV6-5 - TRBD1 CASRDRGQTQRPQHF TGTGCCAGCAGGGACAGGGGGCAAACTCAACGGCCCCAGCATTTT
TRBJ2-5 TRBV27 - - CASSLRRSLGQETQYF TGTGCCAGCAGTTTAAGAAGATCGCTCGGACAAGAGACCCAGTACTTC
TRBJ1-2 TRBV15 once TRBD1 CATSVRTGNLYGYTF TGTGCCACCAGCGTTAGGACAGGGAACCTCTATGGCTACACCTTC
TRBJ2-7 TRBV15 - TRBD1 CATSRDGGQGAPYEQYF TGTGCCACCAGCAGAGATGGCGGGCAGGGGGCACCCTACGAGCAGTACTTC
TRBJ2-1 TRBV27 - TRBD2 CASSLYPPTSGRASFPEQFF TGTGCCAGCAGTTTATATCCGCCCACTAGCGGGAGGGCGTCCTTTCCTGAGCAGTTCTTC
TRBJ2-3 TRBV27 - - CASSLIARGDTQYF TGTGCCAGCAGTTTAATCGCCCGCGGAGATACGCAGTATTTT
TRBJ2-5 TRBV7-2 - - CASSLVGETQYF TGTGCCAGCAGCTTAGTGGGAGAGACCCAGTACTTC
TRBJ2-1 TRBV10-1 - - CATADIYNEQFF TGCGCCACCGCCGACATCTACAATGAGCAGTTCTTC
TRBJ2-2 TRBV24-1 - - CATSDLRPANTGELFF TGTGCCACCAGTGATTTGAGACCGGCGAACACCGGGGAGCTGTTTTTT
TRBJ2-5 TRBV5-1 - - CASSLSSKTGGTQYF TGCGCCAGCAGCTTGAGTTCCAAGACAGGCGGGACCCAGTACTTC
TRBJ1-6 TRBV5-1 - TRBD1 CASSSGTGGNSPLHF TGCGCCAGCAGCTCAGGGACAGGCGGAAATTCACCCCTCCACTTT
TRBJ1-2 TRBV7-9 - - CASSQPLYGYTF TGTGCCAGCAGCCAGCCGTTGTATGGCTACACCTTC
TRBJ2-7 TRBV3-1/TRBV3-2 - - CASSPKGRSYEQYF TGTGCCAGCAGCCCAAAAGGACGGTCCTACGAGCAGTACTTC
TRBJ2-3 TRBV28 - - CASSLGGMGTDTQYF TGTGCCAGCAGTTTAGGGGGGATGGGTACAGATACGCAGTATTTT
TRBJ1-6 TRBV6-5 - TRBD1 CASGRDRANSPLHF TGTGCCAGCGGGCGGGACAGGGCCAATTCACCCCTCCACTTT
TRBJ1-2 TRBV5-4 - - CASSLLGNYGYTF TGTGCCAGCAGCTTGCTGGGGAACTATGGCTACACCTTC
TRBJ2-3 TRBV5-1 - - CASSLAGADTQYF TGCGCCAGCAGCTTGGCCGGGGCAGATACGCAGTATTTT
TRBJ2-1 TRBV29-1 - TRBD1 CSVWGTAGGNEQFF TGCAGCGTGTGGGGGACAGCAGGCGGGAATGAGCAGTTCTTC
TRBJ2-7 TRBV18 - - CASSLKQGYEQYF TGTGCCAGCTCACTCAAACAGGGCTACGAGCAGTACTTC
TRBJ2-7 TRBV6-5 - TRBD1 CASSYGQGGSYEQYF TGTGCCAGCAGTTACGGACAGGGGGGCTCCTACGAGCAGTACTTC
TRBJ1-3 TRBV5-6 - - CASSRDKGNTIYF TGTGCCAGCAGCCGGGACAAAGGAAACACCATATATTTT
TRBJ1-4 TRBV6-6 - TRBD1 CASSLDRVGKLFF TGTGCCAGCAGCCTTGACAGGGTTGGAAAACTGTTTTTT
TRBJ1-1 TRBV28 - - CASSLLGNTEAFF TGTGCCAGCAGTTTGCTGGGAAACACTGAAGCTTTCTTT
TRBJ2-7 TRBV7-2 - - CASSSDYEQYF TGTGCCAGCAGCTCTGACTACGAGCAGTACTTC
TRBJ1-5 TRBV19 - - CASNLAGGRGNNQPQHF TGTGCCAGTAATCTCGCTGGGGGCAGGGGTAACAATCAGCCCCAGCATTTT
TRBJ2-2 TRBV6-8 - TRBD2 CASSYHTYKGLAGGPAGELFF TGTGCCAGCAGTTACCATACGTATAAAGGACTAGCGGGGGGCCCTGCCGGGGAGCTGTTTTTT
TRBJ1-2 TRBV6-2/TRBV6-3 - TRBD1 CASSYSGQEANYGYTF TGTGCCAGCAGTTACTCAGGACAGGAAGCTAACTATGGCTACACCTTC
TRBJ2-7 TRBV5-1 - TRBD1 CASSLQGGYEQYF TGCGCCAGCAGCTTACAGGGGGGCTACGAGCAGTACTTC
TRBJ2-4 TRBV5-1 few - CASSPGLGDIVSKNIQYF TGCGCCAGCAGCCCCGGGTTGGGGGATATAGTGTCCAAAAACATTCAGTACTTC
TRBJ2-7 TRBV5-1 once - CASTGGHSYEQYF TGCGCCAGCACAGGGGGGCACTCCTACGAGCAGTACTTC
TRBJ2-5 TRBV28 - TRBD1 CASKTRTGGKDSVETQYF TGTGCCAGCAAAACTCGGACAGGGGGCAAAGATAGTGTAGAGACCCAGTACTTC
TRBJ2-5 TRBV12-3/TRBV12-4 - - CASARETQYF TGTGCCAGCGCTCGGGAGACCCAGTACTTC
TRBJ1-4 TRBV27 - - CASSPYGATNEKLFF TGTGCCAGCAGCCCCTATGGTGCAACTAATGAAAAACTGTTTTTT
TRBJ1-1 TRBV28 - - CASSSPTEAFF TGTGCCAGCAGTTCACCGACTGAAGCTTTCTTT
TRBJ1-5 TRBV5-1 - - CASSLGGGGDQPQHF TGCGCCAGCAGCTTGGGCGGCGGGGGAGATCAGCCCCAGCATTTT
TRBJ2-1 TRBV5-1 - - CASSMGGGTASYNEQFF TGCGCCAGCAGCATGGGGGGCGGGACAGCCTCCTACAATGAGCAGTTCTTC
TRBJ2-1 TRBV6-1 - TRBD2 CASSDQLAGGYNEQFF TGTGCCAGCAGTGACCAACTAGCGGGAGGCTACAATGAGCAGTTCTTC
TRBJ1-1 TRBV25-1 - - CASRRELRAFF TGTGCCAGCAGACGGGAATTGCGAGCTTTCTTT
TRBJ1-3 TRBV21-1 - - CASSKKGTGSGNTIYF TGTGCCAGCAGCAAAAAGGGGACAGGCTCTGGAAACACCATATATTTT
TRBJ1-6 TRBV11-2 - - CASSLETGVFSPLHF TGTGCCAGCAGCTTAGAGACGGGAGTTTTTTCACCCCTCCACTTT
TRBJ1-2 TRBV5-1 - - CASSLADGGARYGYTF TGCGCCAGCAGCTTGGCCGATGGGGGAGCAAGATACGGCTACACCTTC
TRBJ1-2 TRBV2 - - CASTQTANYGYTF TGTGCCAGCACCCAAACAGCGAACTATGGCTACACCTTC
TRBJ1-2 TRBV29-1 - - CSVEVVQGFGYTF TGCAGCGTTGAGGTTGTTCAGGGTTTTGGCTACACCTTC
TRBJ2-1 TRBV2 - TRBD1 CASSNTKGQGHEQFF TGTGCCAGCAGTAACACGAAGGGACAGGGCCATGAGCAGTTCTTC
TRBJ2-1 TRBV28 - TRBD1 CASSYTLGGEQFF TGTGCCAGCAGTTACACCTTAGGGGGCGAGCAGTTCTTC
TRBJ1-3 TRBV7-9 - - CASGQSTHNSGNTIYF TGTGCCAGTGGACAGAGCACTCATAACTCTGGAAACACCATATATTTT